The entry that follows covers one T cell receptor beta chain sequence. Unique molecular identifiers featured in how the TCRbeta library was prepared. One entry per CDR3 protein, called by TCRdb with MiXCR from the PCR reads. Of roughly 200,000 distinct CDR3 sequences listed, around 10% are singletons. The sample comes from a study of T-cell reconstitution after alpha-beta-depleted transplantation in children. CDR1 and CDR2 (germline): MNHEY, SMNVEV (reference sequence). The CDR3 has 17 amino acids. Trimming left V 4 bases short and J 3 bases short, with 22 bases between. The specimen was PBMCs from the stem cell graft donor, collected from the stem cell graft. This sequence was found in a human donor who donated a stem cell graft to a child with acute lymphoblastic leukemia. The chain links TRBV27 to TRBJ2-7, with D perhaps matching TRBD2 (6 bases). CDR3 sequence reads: CASSSGPGDFPYYEQYF. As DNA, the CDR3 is TGTGCCAGCAGTTCGGGCCCCGGGGACTTCCCCTACTACGAGCAGTACTTC.